Below, 32 T cell receptor beta chains from the same sample are listed, as sequenced in a study of blood T cell repertoires in COVID-19. Profiling relied on immunoSEQ multiplex PCR, and the TCRdb table lists in-frame clones only, not all of them. The repertoire holds under 300,000 clones, with around 87% as singletons. Sequenced: PBMCs or T cells enriched from blood (not recorded which). The origin of the receptors is a woman in her fifties or sixties who had recovered from COVID-19.

This chain joins TRBV9 and TRBJ2-7; TRBD2 matches 9 bases. Per the germline V gene, CDR1 is SGDLS and CDR2 is YYNGEE. The ends lost 0 bases at V and 0 bases at J; junction bases unmatched: 10. The CDR3 is 18 amino acids. CDR3: CASSVAPSGITSSYEQYF. DNA for the CDR3: TGTGCCAGCAGCGTAGCACCTAGCGGGATAACAAGCTCCTACGAGCAGTACTTC.

This chain joins TRBV3-1 (or the pseudogene TRBV3-2) and TRBJ1-4; D not certain. V was clipped by 4 bases and J by 9 bases, with 18 bases between them. Germline CDR1 reads LGHDT; CDR2 reads YNNKEL (reference sequence). The CDR3 runs 15 residues. This CDR3 reads CASSRGGPIMKKLFF. Written as DNA, the CDR3 is TGTGCCAGCAGCCGAGGCGGGCCGATAATGAAAAAACTGTTTTTT.

The chain employs TRBV4-3 and TRBJ2-2; 9 positions match TRBD1. The CDR3 is made up of 19 amino acids. Germline loops: CDR1 LGHNA, CDR2 YSLEER. The V and J ends lost 0 bases and 4 bases, in that order; junction bases with no gene match: 12. The CDR3 here is CASSQDQVDRGLSTGELFF. CDR3 DNA: TGCGCCAGCAGCCAAGATCAAGTGGACAGGGGATTGAGCACCGGGGAGCTGTTTTTT.

V is TRBV9 and J is TRBJ1-1, with a weak D call TRBD1 (6 bases). V lost 3 bases, J lost 1 base, and 10 bases lay in between. The CDR3 has 14 residues. Germline CDR1 is SGDLS and CDR2 is YYNGEE. CDR3 sequence: CASSAGHANTEAFF. CDR3 coding DNA: TGTGCCAGCAGCGCGGGACACGCGAACACTGAAGCTTTCTTT.

This chain links TRBV9 with TRBJ1-3; D is perhaps TRBD1 (6 bases). The CDR3 has 15 amino acids. Germline V CDR1 and CDR2: SGDLS, YYNGEE. Trimming took 3 bases from V and 0 from J, leaving 10 bases between them. In DNA form, the CDR3 reads TGTGCCAGCAGCGCGGACAGTATCTCTGGAAACACCATATATTTT. This translates into CASSADSISGNTIYF.

The CDR3: CASSRENEQYF. The DNA of the CDR3 is TGTGCCAGCAGCCGCGAGAACGAGCAGTACTTC. This sequence joins TRBV7-3 and TRBJ2-7, with unresolved D. Trimming pared 5 bases from V and 5 bases from J, leaving 7 bases between. This CDR3 contains 11 residues. Germline CDR1 SGHTA, CDR2 FQGTGA.

The CDR3 reads CAISELTGTGELFF. The CDR3 bases are TGTGCCATCAGTGAGCTTACAGGCACCGGGGAGCTGTTTTTT. The chain couples TRBV10-3 to TRBJ2-2; weak D call: TRBD1 (5 bases). V was shortened by 2 bases and J by 4 bases, with 8 bases between the two germline ends. Germline lookup yields CDR1 ENHRY and CDR2 SYGVKD. This CDR3 region has 14 residues.

The chain has TRBV5-1 and TRBJ1-1, with D perhaps matching TRBD1 (5 bases). Trimming removed 1 base at V and 1 base at J, with 11 bases between. The CDR3 is 15 amino acids. Germline assignment: CDR1 SGHRS and CDR2 YFSETQ. CDR3 in DNA: TGCGCCAGCAGCTTGTTAGGGGTCGAGAACACTGAAGCTTTCTTT. This codes for CASSLLGVENTEAFF.

This rearrangement joins TRBV6-5 to TRBJ2-5; 7 bases map to TRBD1. The CDR3 is 14 residues long. J gave up 1 base and V 6 bases, and 5 bases lay outside the gene matches. Per germline, CDR1 MNHEY and CDR2 SVGAGI. The CDR3 nucleotides read TGTGCCAGCAGCGCCGGGACAGCCCAAGAGACCCAGTACTTC. This sequence encodes CASSAGTAQETQYF.

This chain uses TRBV28 with TRBJ1-2, with 7 bases identical to TRBD1. Germline loops: CDR1 MDHEN, CDR2 SYDVKM. The V gene end was trimmed by 6 bases and the J gene end by 5 bases; junction bases not matched to a gene: 9. The CDR3 is 14 residues long. Here the CDR3 DNA reads TGTGCCAGCAGGAGACCAGGGGGATCTTATGGCTACACCTTC. Its translation is CASRRPGGSYGYTF.

The chain has TRBV18 and TRBJ1-1; D is uncertain. V was trimmed by 6 bases and J by 3 bases, leaving 11 bases between them. Germline CDR1 and CDR2: KGHSH and LQKENI. The CDR3 loop spans 13 amino acids. CDR3: CASSVTADTEAFF. The CDR3 nucleotides read TGTGCCAGCTCTGTTACAGCCGACACTGAAGCTTTCTTT.

The chain has TRBV27 and TRBJ2-7; 7 bases fit TRBD1. The CDR3 runs 13 residues. Per germline, CDR1 MNHEY and CDR2 SMNVEV (reference sequence). V lost 4 bases, J lost 4 bases, and 4 bases stayed unmatched. CDR3 DNA: TGTGCCAGCAGTTACGGGACAGAATACGAGCAGTACTTC. It translates to CASSYGTEYEQYF.

V and J are TRBV4-3 and TRBJ1-1; D not resolved. This CDR3 spans 15 amino acids. V dropped 0 bases and J dropped 1 base, with 9 bases sitting between them. Germline CDR1 is LGHNA and CDR2 is YSLEER. The CDR3 DNA is TGCGCCAGCAGCCAAGATGCGGCAGCGAACACTGAAGCTTTCTTT. This gives the protein CASSQDAAANTEAFF.

The rearrangement uses TRBV29-1 and TRBJ2-7; unclear D gene. The V gene's germline CDR1 is SQVTM and CDR2 ANQGSEA. V was clipped by 6 bases and J by 4 bases, with 10 bases between them. The CDR3 consists of 11 residues. The CDR3 DNA is TGCAGCGTCGCAAAGGAGTACGAGCAGTACTTC. This codes for CSVAKEYEQYF.

The V and J genes are TRBV12-5 and TRBJ2-4; D is ambiguous. V was shortened by 3 bases and J by 0 bases, with 6 bases between the two germline ends. CDR3 length: 14 residues. CDR1 is LGHNT and CDR2 is FRNRAP in the germline V gene. As DNA, the CDR3 is TGTGCTAGTGGTTTCACTCTAGCCAAAAACATTCAGTACTTC. Translating it yields CASGFTLAKNIQYF.

The chain links TRBV30 to TRBJ2-3; 7 bases align to TRBD2. This CDR3 comprises 15 residues. The germline CDR1 and CDR2 sequences are GTSNPN and SVGIG (reference sequence). The junction had 8 bases not matched to a gene; V was cut back by 1 base and J by 4 bases. CDR3 loop: CAWSDGGRGADTQYF. CDR3 nucleotides: TGTGCCTGGAGTGACGGCGGGAGAGGCGCAGATACGCAGTATTTT.

The J gene is TRBJ2-1, the V gene TRBV10-2, with 10 nucleotides matching TRBD2. CDR1 and CDR2 (germline): WSHSY, SAAADI. The V and J ends lost 9 bases and 5 bases, in that order; junction bases with no gene match: 28. There are 21 residues in the CDR3. This CDR3 reads CASWYPGASGSPVEGNNEQFF. CDR3 coding DNA: TGCGCCAGTTGGTACCCAGGGGCTAGCGGGAGTCCTGTTGAGGGAAACAATGAGCAGTTCTTC.

The chain combines TRBV18 with TRBJ2-3, with TRBD1 matching over 7 bases. The CDR3 spans 16 residues. The germline V gene encodes CDR1 KGHSH and CDR2 LQKENI. V lost 5 bases and J lost 3; bases outside the gene matches: 11. Written as DNA, the CDR3 is TGTGCCAGCTCAGAAAATCGACAGGGTTCTACAGATACGCAGTATTTT. This gives the protein CASSENRQGSTDTQYF. Supplemented by reference TRBV18 and TRBJ2-3, the full variable domain reads NAGVMQNPRHLVRRRGQEARLRCSPMKGHSHVYWYRQLPEEGLKFMVYLQKENIIDESGMPKERFSAEFPKEGPSILRIQQVVRGDSAAYFCASSENRQGSTDTQYFGPGTRLTVL.

The rearrangement links TRBV10-3 to TRBJ2-1; D is unresolved. The V end was cut by 4 bases, the J end by 7 bases, with 8 bases between. The germline CDR1 and CDR2 sequences are ENHRY and SYGVKD. The CDR3 sequence is 12 residues long. The CDR3 DNA sequence: TGTGCCATCAGTGCGTCTATGAATGAGCAGTTCTTC. It yields the protein CAISASMNEQFF.

This sequence joins TRBV19 and TRBJ1-3; no definite D call. This CDR3 spans 8 amino acids. V lost 10 bases and J lost 9, with 4 bases in between. In germline, CDR1 is LNHDA, CDR2 SQIVND (reference sequence). DNA for the CDR3: TGTGCCACCTCCACCATATATTTT. Its protein product is CATSTIYF.

The J gene is TRBJ1-3, the V gene TRBV21-1; the table's D call, TRBD1, was not checked against the DNA. TRBV21-1 counts as a pseudogene. The CDR3 contains 16 residues. CDR3 nucleotide sequence: TGTGCCAGCAGCAAAGAAACAGGGGGCGTTGGAAACACCATATATTTT. Its protein is CASSKETGGVGNTIYF.

The chain couples TRBV29-1 to TRBJ1-5, with D unclear. Trimming cost V 5 bases and J 9 bases, with 14 bases left between them. The germline V gene encodes CDR1 SQVTM and CDR2 ANQGSEA. The length of the CDR3 is 12 residues. CDR3 sequence reads: CSVTDGFAPQHF. In nucleotides, the CDR3 is TGCAGCGTTACCGACGGGTTTGCGCCCCAGCATTTT.

The rearrangement links TRBV7-9 to TRBJ2-1, with D maybe TRBD2 (6 bases). The CDR3 runs to 13 residues. The germline V gene encodes CDR1 SEHNR and CDR2 FQNEAQ (reference sequence). Deletions cut 6 bases from V and 8 bases from J, with 14 bases between. The CDR3 region is CASSQEPGDEQFF. The CDR3 DNA follows: TGTGCCAGCAGTCAAGAACCGGGGGATGAGCAGTTCTTC.

The chain is built from TRBV5-4 and TRBJ2-6; maybe TRBD1 (6 bases). Germline CDR1 is SGHNT and CDR2 is YYREEE (reference sequence). The CDR3 sequence is 15 residues long. V shed 0 bases and J shed 7 bases, with 11 bases lying between them. The chain's CDR3 is CASSLDQGTANVLTF. The DNA of the CDR3 is TGTGCCAGCAGCTTGGATCAGGGGACAGCCAACGTCCTGACTTTC.

The chain employs TRBV9 and TRBJ1-3; TRBD1 matches 9 bases. This CDR3 spans 15 amino acids. Germline CDR1 and CDR2: SGDLS and YYNGEE. Unmatched junction bases numbered 10, after V lost 4 bases and J lost 8 bases. The CDR3 loop reads CASSSPDRGRDTIYF. The DNA of the CDR3 is TGTGCCAGCAGCTCACCGGACAGGGGCCGCGACACCATATATTTT.

The chain joins TRBV7-2 to TRBJ2-3, with 8 bases lining up with TRBD2. CDR1 and CDR2 from the germline V gene are SGHTA and FQGNSA. This CDR3 has 16 amino acids. Trimming at V came to 4 bases and at J to 2 bases, leaving 8 bases not matched to a gene. The CDR3, as DNA: TGTGCCAGCAGCTCTGGTAGCGGGACCCTCACAGATACGCAGTATTTT. This codes for CASSSGSGTLTDTQYF.

This clone has just one count. The chain joins TRBV7-8 to TRBJ2-1; no firm D call. Germline CDR1 SGHVS, CDR2 FQNEAQ. Between the trimmed V and J ends, which lost 5 bases and 4 bases, there was a span of 24 bases. CDR3 length equals 18 residues. The CDR3 is CASSQRGPTHRPYNEQFF. The CDR3 DNA reads as TGTGCCAGCAGCCAACGCGGTCCGACGCACCGGCCGTACAATGAGCAGTTCTTC.

The gene calls are TRBV6-1 and TRBJ1-4, with 10 bases that match TRBD1. V shed 1 base, J shed 11 bases, and the junction held 7 bases outside the gene matches. CDR1 is MNHNS, CDR2 SASEGT, per germline. The CDR3 totals 15 residues. The CDR3: CASSEVGTGATKLFF. The CDR3 nucleotides read TGTGCCAGCAGTGAAGTCGGGACAGGGGCCACGAAACTGTTTTTT.

V usage is TRBV19 and J usage is TRBJ1-5; a possible D gene is TRBD1 (5 bases). The V end lost 4 bases, the J end lost 5 bases, and 9 bases lay between the germline ends. CDR3 size: 13 residues. CDR1 and CDR2 (germline): LNHDA, SQIVND (reference sequence). The CDR3 bases are TGTGCCAGTAGTAGGAGGGACGATCAGCCCCAGCATTTT. Encoded protein: CASSRRDDQPQHF. Full variable domain (rest looked up from reference TRBV19 and TRBJ1-5): DGGITQSPKYLFRKEGQNVTLSCEQNLNHDAMYWYRQDPGQGLRLIYYSQIVNDFQKGDIAEGYSVSREKKESFPLTVTSAQKNPTAFYLCASSRRDDQPQHFGDGTRLSIL.

The CDR3, as DNA: TGTGCCAGCAGCTTCATAGATACGCAGTATTTT. Translated, it gives CASSFIDTQYF. V is TRBV5-6 and J is TRBJ2-3; no firm D call. Deletions cut 2 bases from V and 5 bases from J, with 3 bases between. The germline V gene has CDR1 SGHDT and CDR2 YYEEEE. This CDR3 is built from 11 residues.

The chain employs TRBV27 and TRBJ2-3; 12 bases agree with TRBD2. Unmatched junction bases numbered 9, after V lost 3 bases and J lost 5 bases. Germline V lookup: CDR1 MNHEY, CDR2 SMNVEV (reference sequence). This CDR3 has 17 residues. Here the CDR3 reads CASSLVRTSGVLDTQYF. The DNA of the CDR3 is TGTGCCAGCAGTTTGGTCCGGACTAGCGGGGTGTTAGATACGCAGTATTTT.

V gene TRBV18 combines with J gene TRBJ2-1, with 10 bases aligning to TRBD1. V trimming: 3 bases; J trimming: 6 bases; junction bases outside the gene matches: 14. CDR1 KGHSH and CDR2 LQKENI come from the germline V gene. There are 18 residues in the CDR3. The CDR3 bases are TGTGCCAGCTCACCGCCCGCTTCCGGGACAGGGGCAATCAATGAGCAGTTCTTC. It yields the protein CASSPPASGTGAINEQFF.